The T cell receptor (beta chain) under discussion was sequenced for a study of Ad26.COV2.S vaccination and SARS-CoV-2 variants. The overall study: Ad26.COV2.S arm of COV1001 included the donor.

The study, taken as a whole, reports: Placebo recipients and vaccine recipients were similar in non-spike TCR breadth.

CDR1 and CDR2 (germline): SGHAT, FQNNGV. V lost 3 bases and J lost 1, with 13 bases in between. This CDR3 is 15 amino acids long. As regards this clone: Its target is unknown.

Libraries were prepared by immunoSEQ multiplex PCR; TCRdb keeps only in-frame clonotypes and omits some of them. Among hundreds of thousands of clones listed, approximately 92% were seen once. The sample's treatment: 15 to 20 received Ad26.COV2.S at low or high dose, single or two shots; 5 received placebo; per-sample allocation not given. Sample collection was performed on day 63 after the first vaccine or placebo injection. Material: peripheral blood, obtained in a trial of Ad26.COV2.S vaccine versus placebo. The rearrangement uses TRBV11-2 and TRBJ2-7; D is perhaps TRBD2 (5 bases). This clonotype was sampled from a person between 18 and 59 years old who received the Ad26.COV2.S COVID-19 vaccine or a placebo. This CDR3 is CASSLDSLSSYEQYF. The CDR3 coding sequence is TGTGCCAGCAGCTTGGACTCCCTATCATCCTACGAGCAGTACTTC.